These 4 T cell receptor beta chains were all obtained from the same sample, sequenced in a study of shared clonotypes between healthy human individuals. TCRdb keeps only in-frame clones here, not all; method: immunoSEQ multiplex PCR. The sample contains approximately 1.9 million clones, around 93% of which appear only once. Naive CD8 cells lacked CD45RO, underwent positive selection for CCR7 and left out terminally differentiated effector memory CD45RA+ cells. The sequenced material came from naive CD8+ T cells from PBMCs. The receptor set was obtained from a man aged 18 to 29 in good health. Some clones in this sample may be carry-over from other donors' samples.

The chain uses TRBV28 and TRBJ2-5; TRBD2 matches at 8 bases. Looked up from germline, CDR1 is MDHEN and CDR2 is SYDVKM. Losses at the gene ends were 5 bases for V and 5 bases for J; bases not matched to a gene: 10. This CDR3 is 15 amino acids long. This chain's CDR3 is CASSHGRAEGETQYF. DNA of the CDR3: TGTGCCAGCAGTCACGGGAGGGCCGAGGGGGAGACCCAGTACTTC.

The rearrangement uses TRBV5-1 and TRBJ1-1, with 8 bases identical to TRBD1. Germline V gene sequence: CDR1 SGHRS, CDR2 YFSETQ. This CDR3 spans 14 amino acids. With V trimmed by 2 bases and J by 9 bases, 9 bases remained unmatched. This chain's CDR3 is CASSFAGTGHQAFF. CDR3 DNA: TGCGCCAGCAGCTTTGCCGGGACAGGCCACCAAGCTTTCTTT.

The J gene is TRBJ1-1, the V gene TRBV7-8, with 7 nucleotides matching TRBD1. Losses at the gene ends were 2 bases for V and 7 bases for J; bases not matched to a gene: 22. The CDR3 spans 19 residues. Germline V gene data show CDR1 as SGHVS and CDR2 as FQNEAQ. For the CDR3, the DNA is TGTGCCAGCAGCTTATGGGGGTCTGGACAGGCCGGCGGAAGCATTGAAGCTTTCTTT. The encoded protein is CASSLWGSGQAGGSIEAFF.

The chain employs TRBV27 and TRBJ2-3; the D gene is possibly TRBD2 (6 bases). Germline CDR1 is MNHEY and CDR2 is SMNVEV (reference sequence). The CDR3 has 14 residues. The ends were cut back, 4 bases at V and 1 base at J, with 9 bases in the middle. The CDR3 sequence: CASSWGVRTDTQYF. In DNA form, the CDR3 reads TGTGCCAGCAGTTGGGGGGTCCGCACAGATACGCAGTATTTT.